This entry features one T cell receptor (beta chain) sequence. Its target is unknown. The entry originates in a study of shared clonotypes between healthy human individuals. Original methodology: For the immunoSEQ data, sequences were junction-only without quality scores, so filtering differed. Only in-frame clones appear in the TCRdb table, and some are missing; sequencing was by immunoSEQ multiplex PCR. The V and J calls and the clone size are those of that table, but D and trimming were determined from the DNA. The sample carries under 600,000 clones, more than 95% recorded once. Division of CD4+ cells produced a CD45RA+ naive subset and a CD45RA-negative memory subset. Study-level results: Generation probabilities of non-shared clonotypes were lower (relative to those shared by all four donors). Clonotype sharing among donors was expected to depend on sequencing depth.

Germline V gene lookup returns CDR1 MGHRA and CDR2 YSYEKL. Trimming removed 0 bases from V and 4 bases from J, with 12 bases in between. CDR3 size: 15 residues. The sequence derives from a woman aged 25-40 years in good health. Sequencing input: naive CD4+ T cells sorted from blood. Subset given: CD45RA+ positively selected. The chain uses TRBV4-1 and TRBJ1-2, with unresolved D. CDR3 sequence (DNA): TGCGCCAGCAGCCAAGATGTTTCATCCAGCTATGGCTACACCTTC. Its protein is CASSQDVSSSYGYTF.